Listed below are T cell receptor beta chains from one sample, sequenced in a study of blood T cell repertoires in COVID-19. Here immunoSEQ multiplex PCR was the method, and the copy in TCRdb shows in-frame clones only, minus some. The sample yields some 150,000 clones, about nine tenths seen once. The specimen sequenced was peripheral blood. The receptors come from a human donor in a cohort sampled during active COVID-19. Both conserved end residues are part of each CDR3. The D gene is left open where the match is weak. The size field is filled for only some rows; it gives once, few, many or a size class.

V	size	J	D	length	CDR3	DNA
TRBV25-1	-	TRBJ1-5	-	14	CASSDRVGNQPQHF	TGTGCCAGCAGTGACAGGGTGGGCAATCAGCCCCAGCATTTT
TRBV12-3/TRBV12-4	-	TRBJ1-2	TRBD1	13	CASSHRGIGGYTF	TGTGCCAGCAGTCACAGGGGGATCGGTGGCTACACCTTC
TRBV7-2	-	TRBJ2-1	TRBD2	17	CASSLALSSGGFNEQFF	TGTGCCAGCAGCTTAGCTTTGTCTAGCGGGGGGTTCAATGAGCAGTTCTTC
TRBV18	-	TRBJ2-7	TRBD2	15	CASSPRGGGEDEQYF	TGTGCCAGCTCACCACGAGGCGGGGGGGAGGACGAGCAGTACTTC
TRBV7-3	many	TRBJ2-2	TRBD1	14	CASSFGTGQGELFF	TGTGCCAGCAGCTTCGGGACAGGGCAAGGGGAGCTGTTTTTT
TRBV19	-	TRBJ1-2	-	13	CASSMSGNYGYTF	TGTGCCAGTAGTATGTCAGGAAACTATGGCTACACCTTC
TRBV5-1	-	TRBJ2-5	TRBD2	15	CASSPLEGRVETQYF	TGCGCCAGCAGCCCCCTAGAAGGGAGGGTAGAGACCCAGTACTTC
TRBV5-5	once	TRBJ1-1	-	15	CASSSYFIQNTEAFF	TGTGCCAGCAGCTCCTATTTCATTCAGAACACTGAAGCTTTCTTT
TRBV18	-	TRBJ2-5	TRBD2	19	CASSPPRLAGGQDQETQYF	TGTGCCAGCTCACCACCGAGACTAGCGGGGGGGCAAGACCAAGAGACCCAGTACTTC
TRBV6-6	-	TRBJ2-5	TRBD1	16	CASSYGRGFNEETQYF	TGTGCCAGCAGTTACGGCAGGGGGTTCAACGAAGAGACCCAGTACTTC
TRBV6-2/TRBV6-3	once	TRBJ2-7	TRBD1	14	CASSKEDRDYEQYF	TGTGCCAGCAGTAAAGAAGACAGGGACTACGAGCAGTACTTC
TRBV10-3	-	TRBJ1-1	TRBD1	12	CATGTVNTEAFF	TGTGCCACCGGGACAGTGAACACTGAAGCTTTCTTT
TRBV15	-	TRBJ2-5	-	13	CATSRDRSETQYF	TGTGCCACCAGCAGAGACCGGTCGGAGACCCAGTACTTC
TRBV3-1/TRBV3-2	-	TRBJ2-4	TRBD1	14	CASTRRDRENIQYF	TGTGCCAGCACCCGAAGGGACAGGGAAAACATTCAGTACTTC
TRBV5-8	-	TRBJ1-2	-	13	CASSLRGLGGYTF	TGTGCCAGCAGCTTGAGGGGCCTCGGGGGCTACACCTTC
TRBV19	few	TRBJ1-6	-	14	CASSLDRSNSPLHF	TGTGCCAGTAGTCTAGACCGGTCTAATTCACCCCTCCACTTT
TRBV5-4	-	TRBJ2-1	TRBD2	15	CASSFGGTSYNEQFF	TGTGCCAGCAGCTTCGGGGGGACCTCCTACAATGAGCAGTTCTTC
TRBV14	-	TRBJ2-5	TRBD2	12	CASKGLAGTQYF	TGTGCCAGCAAGGGACTAGCGGGGACCCAGTACTTC
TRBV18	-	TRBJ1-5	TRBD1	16	CASSFAGTGGNQPQHF	TGTGCCAGCTCATTTGCCGGGACAGGCGGCAATCAGCCCCAGCATTTT
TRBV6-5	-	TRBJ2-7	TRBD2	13	CASVSGGSYEQYF	TGTGCCAGCGTATCGGGCGGGAGCTACGAGCAGTACTTC
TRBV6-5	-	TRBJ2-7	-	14	CASSSSTYSYEQYF	TGTGCCAGCAGTTCGTCTACTTACTCCTACGAGCAGTACTTC
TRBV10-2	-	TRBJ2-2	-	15	CASRAQGASTGELFF	TGCGCCAGCAGAGCACAGGGAGCGAGCACCGGGGAGCTGTTTTTT
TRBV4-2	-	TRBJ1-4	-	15	CASSQGGQSKEKLFF	TGTGCCAGCAGCCAGGGGGGGCAGTCGAAAGAAAAACTGTTTTTT
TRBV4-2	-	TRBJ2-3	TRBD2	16	CASSQRLAGEADTQYF	TGTGCCAGCAGCCAACGACTAGCGGGGGAGGCAGATACGCAGTATTTT
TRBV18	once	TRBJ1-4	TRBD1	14	CASSPGQGDEKLFF	TGTGCCAGCTCACCGGGACAGGGCGATGAAAAACTGTTTTTT
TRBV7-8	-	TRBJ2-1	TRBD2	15	CASSFLAGGGREQFF	TGTGCCAGCAGCTTCCTAGCGGGGGGGGGCCGTGAGCAGTTCTTC
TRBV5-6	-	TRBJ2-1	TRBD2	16	CASSTSRTSFYNEQFF	TGTGCCAGCAGCACGTCCCGGACTAGCTTTTACAATGAGCAGTTCTTC
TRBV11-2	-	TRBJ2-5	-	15	CASSLVSGGPETQYF	TGTGCCAGCAGCTTAGTATCGGGCGGGCCTGAGACCCAGTACTTC
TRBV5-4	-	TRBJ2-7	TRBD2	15	CASSFTSGDSYEQYF	TGTGCCAGCAGCTTCACTAGCGGGGACTCCTACGAGCAGTACTTC
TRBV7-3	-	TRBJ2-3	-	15	CASSSRPGNTDTQYF	TGTGCCAGCAGCTCCCGACCAGGGAACACAGATACGCAGTATTTT
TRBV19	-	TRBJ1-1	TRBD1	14	CASRSGQADTEAFF	TGTGCCAGTAGATCGGGACAGGCAGACACTGAAGCTTTCTTT
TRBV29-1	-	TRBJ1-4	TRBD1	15	CSVATSGTGTEKLFF	TGCAGCGTTGCAACCTCCGGGACAGGCACAGAAAAACTGTTTTTT
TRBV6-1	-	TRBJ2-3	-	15	CASSELRGGTDTQYF	TGTGCCAGCAGTGAATTGAGAGGCGGCACAGATACGCAGTATTTT
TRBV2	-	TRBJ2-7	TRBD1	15	CASSALTDRGREQYF	TGTGCCAGCAGTGCCCTCACCGACAGGGGTAGGGAGCAGTACTTC
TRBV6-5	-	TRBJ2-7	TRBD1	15	CASRMDRRWAYEQYF	TGTGCCAGCAGGATGGACAGGCGATGGGCCTACGAGCAGTACTTC
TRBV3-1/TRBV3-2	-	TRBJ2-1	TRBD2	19	CASSQAPGLAGDSYNEQFF	TGTGCCAGCAGCCAAGCCCCCGGACTAGCGGGGGACTCCTACAATGAGCAGTTCTTC
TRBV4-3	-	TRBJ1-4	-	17	CASSQDIQGATNEKLFF	TGCGCCAGCAGCCAAGATATTCAAGGGGCAACTAATGAAAAACTGTTTTTT
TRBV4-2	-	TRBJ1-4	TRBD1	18	CASSQDRRQGTTNEKLFF	TGTGCCAGCAGCCAAGACCGACGACAGGGAACAACTAATGAAAAACTGTTTTTT
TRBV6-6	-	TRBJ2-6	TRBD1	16	CASRRQGARGANVLTF	TGTGCCAGCAGAAGACAGGGGGCGCGTGGGGCCAACGTCCTGACTTTC
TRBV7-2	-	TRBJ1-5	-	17	CASSLGLQAQGNQPQHF	TGTGCCAGCAGCTTAGGATTACAGGCCCAGGGCAATCAGCCCCAGCATTTT
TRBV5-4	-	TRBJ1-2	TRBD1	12	CASNDRDYGYTF	TGTGCCAGCAACGACAGGGACTATGGCTACACCTTC
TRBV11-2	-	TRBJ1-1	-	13	CASSLVRNTEAFF	TGTGCCAGCAGCTTAGTTAGGAACACTGAAGCTTTCTTT
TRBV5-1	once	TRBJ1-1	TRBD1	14	CASSEQGWNTEAFF	TGCGCCAGCAGCGAACAGGGGTGGAACACTGAAGCTTTCTTT
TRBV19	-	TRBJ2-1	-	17	CASSDRMDWSSYNEQFF	TGTGCCAGTAGTGACCGTATGGACTGGAGCTCCTACAATGAGCAGTTCTTC
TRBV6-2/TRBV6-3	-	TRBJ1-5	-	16	CASSSRKQGENQPQHF	TGTGCCAGCAGTTCCCGTAAACAGGGTGAGAATCAGCCCCAGCATTTT
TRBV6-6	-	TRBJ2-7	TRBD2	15	CASSRLGGGSYEQYF	TGTGCCAGCAGCCGGCTTGGGGGGGGCTCCTACGAGCAGTACTTC
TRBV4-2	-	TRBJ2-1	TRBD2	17	CASSPGEAGGWFDEQFF	TGTGCCAGCAGCCCCGGGGAAGCGGGGGGGTGGTTCGATGAGCAGTTCTTC
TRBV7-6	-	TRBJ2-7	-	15	CASSLGDRDWGEQYF	TGTGCCAGCAGCTTAGGCGACAGAGACTGGGGCGAGCAGTACTTC
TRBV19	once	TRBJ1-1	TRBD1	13	CASSDRGNTEAFF	TGTGCCAGTAGTGACAGGGGGAACACTGAAGCTTTCTTT
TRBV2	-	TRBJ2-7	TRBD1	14	CASSPKQGAYEQYF	TGTGCCAGCAGTCCCAAACAGGGGGCTTACGAGCAGTACTTC
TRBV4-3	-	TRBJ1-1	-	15	CASSPRGGGDTEAFF	TGCGCCAGCAGCCCCCGAGGCGGAGGGGACACTGAAGCTTTCTTT
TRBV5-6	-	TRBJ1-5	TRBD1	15	CASSPRQGENQPQHF	TGTGCCAGCAGCCCCAGACAGGGGGAAAACCAGCCCCAGCATTTT
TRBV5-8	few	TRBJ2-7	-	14	CASSLLRGSYEQYF	TGTGCCAGCAGCTTGTTAAGGGGGAGCTACGAGCAGTACTTC
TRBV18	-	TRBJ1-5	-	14	CASSPNRDNQPQHF	TGTGCCAGCTCACCGAACAGGGATAATCAGCCCCAGCATTTT